This T cell receptor (beta chain) was observed in a study of control samples from healthy donors and cancer patients. Here immunoSEQ multiplex PCR was the method, and the copy in TCRdb shows in-frame clones only, minus some. The sample has over 65,000 clones, less than 95% seen once. Germline CDR1 reads SGHDN; CDR2 reads FVKESK. The germline V and J ends were trimmed by 3 bases and 9 bases, with 6 bases remaining between them. This CDR3 is 11 amino acids long. The TCR originated in a middle-aged woman in good health. The V and J genes are TRBV14 and TRBJ2-4, with D tentatively TRBD2 (5 bases). Sequencing used blood. The CDR3 region is CASSHGIIQYF. The CDR3, as DNA: TGTGCCAGCAGCCACGGGATCATTCAGTACTTC.